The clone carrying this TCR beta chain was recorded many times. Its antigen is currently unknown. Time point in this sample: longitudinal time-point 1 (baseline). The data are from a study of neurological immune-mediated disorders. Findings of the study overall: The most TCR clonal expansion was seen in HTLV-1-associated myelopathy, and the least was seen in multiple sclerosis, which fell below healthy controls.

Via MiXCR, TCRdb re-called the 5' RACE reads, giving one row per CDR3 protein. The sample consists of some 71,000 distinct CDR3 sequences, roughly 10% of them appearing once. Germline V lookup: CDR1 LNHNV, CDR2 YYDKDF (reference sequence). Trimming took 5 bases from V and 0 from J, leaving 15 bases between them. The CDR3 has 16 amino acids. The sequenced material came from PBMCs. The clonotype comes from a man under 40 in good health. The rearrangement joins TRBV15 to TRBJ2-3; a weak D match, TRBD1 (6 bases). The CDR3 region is CATSPTGWGSTDTQYF. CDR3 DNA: TGTGCCACCAGCCCGACAGGATGGGGGAGCACAGATACGCAGTATTTT.